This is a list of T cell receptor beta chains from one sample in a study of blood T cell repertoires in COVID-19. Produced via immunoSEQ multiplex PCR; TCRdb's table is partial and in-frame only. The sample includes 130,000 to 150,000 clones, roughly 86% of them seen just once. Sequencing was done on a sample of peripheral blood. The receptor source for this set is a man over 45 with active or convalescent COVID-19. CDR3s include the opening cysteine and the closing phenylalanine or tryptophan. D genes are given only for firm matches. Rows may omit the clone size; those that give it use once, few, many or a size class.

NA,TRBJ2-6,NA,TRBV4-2,CASSQDRRSSGANVLTF,TGTGCCAGCAGCCAAGATCGACGGAGCTCTGGGGCCAACGTCCTGACTTTC
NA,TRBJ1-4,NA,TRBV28,CASSPPTVINEKLFF,TGTGCCAGCAGTCCTCCGACAGTCATTAATGAAAAACTGTTTTTT
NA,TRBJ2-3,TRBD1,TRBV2,CASGRRGQVNTDTQYF,TGTGCCAGCGGCCGGCGAGGACAGGTTAACACAGATACGCAGTATTTT
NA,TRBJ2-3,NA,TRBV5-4,CASSLGTDSDTQYF,TGTGCCAGCAGCTTGGGGACTGACTCAGATACGCAGTATTTT
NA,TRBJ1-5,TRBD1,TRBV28,CASRPDRGHQPQHF,TGTGCCAGCAGGCCCGACAGGGGCCATCAGCCCCAGCATTTT
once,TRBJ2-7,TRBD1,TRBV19,CASTSDRGPYEQYF,TGTGCCAGTACCTCGGACAGGGGGCCCTACGAGCAGTACTTC
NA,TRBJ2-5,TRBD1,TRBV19,CASSTGTGETQYF,TGTGCCAGTAGTACCGGGACAGGCGAGACCCAGTACTTC
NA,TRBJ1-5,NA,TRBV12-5,CASGLDHGGPQHF,TGTGCTAGTGGTTTGGACCACGGGGGGCCCCAGCATTTT
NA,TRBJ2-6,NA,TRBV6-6,CAHGRASGANVLTF,TGTGCTCACGGCAGGGCCTCTGGGGCCAACGTCCTGACTTTC
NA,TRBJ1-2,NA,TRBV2,CASSPGQTYGYTF,TGTGCCAGCAGTCCTGGACAGACCTATGGCTACACCTTC
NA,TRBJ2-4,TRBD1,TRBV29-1,CSGIGQGYIQYF,TGCAGCGGGATAGGACAGGGTTACATTCAGTACTTC
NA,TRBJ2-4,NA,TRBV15,CATSIGDGKNIQYF,TGTGCCACCAGCATCGGAGACGGCAAAAACATTCAGTACTTC
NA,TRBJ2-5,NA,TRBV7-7,CASSLAFGGAETQYF,TGTGCTAGCAGCTTAGCGTTTGGGGGCGCGGAGACCCAGTACTTC
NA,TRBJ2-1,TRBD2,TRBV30,CAWTSGYNEQFF,TGTGCCTGGACTAGCGGTTACAATGAGCAGTTCTTC
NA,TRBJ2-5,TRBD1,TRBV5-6,CASSLGTGQETQYF,TGTGCCAGCAGCTTAGGGACAGGCCAAGAGACCCAGTACTTC
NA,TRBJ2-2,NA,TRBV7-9,CASPTDTGELFF,TGTGCCAGCCCAACGGACACCGGGGAGCTGTTTTTT
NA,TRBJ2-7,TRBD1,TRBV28,CASSPRTGFSYEQYF,TGTGCCAGCAGTCCCCGGACAGGGTTTTCCTACGAGCAGTACTTC
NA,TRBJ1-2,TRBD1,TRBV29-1,CSVPRQGASYGYTF,TGCAGCGTTCCAAGACAGGGGGCTAGCTATGGCTACACCTTC
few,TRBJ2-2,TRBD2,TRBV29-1,CSVGLAGVGELFF,TGCAGCGTTGGACTAGCGGGAGTCGGGGAGCTGTTTTTT
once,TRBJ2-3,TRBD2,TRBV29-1,CSAQIWPSGSVNTQYF,TGCAGCGCCCAGATATGGCCTAGCGGGAGTGTGAATACGCAGTATTTT
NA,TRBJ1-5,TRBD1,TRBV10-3,CAISVAGGVQPQHF,TGTGCCATCAGTGTTGCAGGGGGCGTCCAGCCCCAGCATTTT
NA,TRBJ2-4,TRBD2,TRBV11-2,CASSLVRGLAYEAKNIQYF,TGTGCCAGCAGCTTAGTGAGGGGACTAGCGTATGAAGCCAAAAACATTCAGTACTTC
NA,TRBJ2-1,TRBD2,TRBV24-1,CATSDPLAGANNEQFF,TGTGCCACCAGTGACCCCCTAGCGGGAGCGAACAATGAGCAGTTCTTC
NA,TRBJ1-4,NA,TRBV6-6,CASRRAATNEKLFF,TGTGCCAGCAGGCGGGCCGCAACTAATGAAAAACTGTTTTTT
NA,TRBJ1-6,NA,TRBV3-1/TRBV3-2,CASSPTGTRTSPLHF,TGTGCCAGCAGCCCAACCGGGACTCGGACCTCACCCCTCCACTTT
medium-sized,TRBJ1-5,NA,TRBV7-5,CARSLRNQPQHF,TGTGCCAGAAGCTTACGTAATCAGCCCCAGCATTTT
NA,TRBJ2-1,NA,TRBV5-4,CASSRAIGTYNEQFF,TGTGCCAGCAGCCGTGCGATCGGTACTTACAATGAGCAGTTCTTC
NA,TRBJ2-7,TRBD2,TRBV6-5,CASRPPNSGMEEQYF,TGTGCCAGCAGGCCTCCGAATAGCGGGATGGAGGAGCAGTACTTC
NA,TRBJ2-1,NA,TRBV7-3,CASSPSGTPYNEQFF,TGTGCCAGCAGCCCGTCGGGGACTCCCTACAATGAGCAGTTCTTC
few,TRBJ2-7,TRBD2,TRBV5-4,CASSFGGSALAGVGDEQYF,TGTGCCAGCAGCTTTGGGGGAAGCGCTCTAGCGGGAGTTGGGGACGAGCAGTACTTC
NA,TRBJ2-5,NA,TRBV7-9,CASSLAEEWAQYF,TGTGCCAGCAGCTTGGCGGAGGAGTGGGCCCAGTACTTC
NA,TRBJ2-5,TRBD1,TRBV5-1,CASARPDRRETQYF,TGCGCCAGCGCCCGGCCGGACAGGAGGGAGACCCAGTACTTC
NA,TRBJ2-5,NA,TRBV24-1,CATSDLTGIPETQYF,TGTGCCACCAGTGATTTGACAGGGATCCCAGAGACCCAGTACTTC
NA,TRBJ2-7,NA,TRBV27,CASSSMTSSEQYF,TGTGCCAGCAGTTCCATGACTAGTTCCGAGCAGTACTTC
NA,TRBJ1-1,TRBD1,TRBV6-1,CASSESNSGQGITEAFF,TGTGCCAGCAGTGAATCGAATTCAGGACAGGGGATTACTGAAGCTTTCTTT
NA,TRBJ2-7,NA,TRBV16,CASSPLQRRREQYF,TGTGCCAGCAGCCCCTTACAACGAAGGAGAGAGCAGTACTTC
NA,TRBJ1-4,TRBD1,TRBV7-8,CASSLQGGKLFF,TGTGCCAGCAGCTTACAGGGGGGAAAACTGTTTTTT
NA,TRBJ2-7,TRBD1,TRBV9,CASSVSGGGEQYF,TGTGCCAGCAGCGTATCAGGGGGTGGCGAGCAGTACTTC
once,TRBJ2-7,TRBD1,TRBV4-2,CASSQVLGDRQYF,TGTGCCAGCAGCCAAGTCCTAGGGGACAGGCAGTACTTC
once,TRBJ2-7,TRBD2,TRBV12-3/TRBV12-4,CASASGNPYEQYF,TGTGCCAGCGCTAGCGGCAACCCCTACGAGCAGTACTTC
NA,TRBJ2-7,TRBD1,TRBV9,CASSFRDSPYEQYF,TGTGCCAGCAGCTTCCGGGACAGTCCCTACGAGCAGTACTTC
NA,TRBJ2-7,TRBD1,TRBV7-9,CASSPGQGATEQYF,TGTGCCAGCAGCCCAGGACAGGGGGCTACCGAGCAGTACTTC
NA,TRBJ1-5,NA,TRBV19,CASSFLGQPQHF,TGTGCCAGTAGCTTCCTCGGGCAGCCCCAGCATTTT
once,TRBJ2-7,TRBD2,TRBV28,CASSLPTSGRLLIEQYF,TGTGCCAGCAGCTTACCGACTAGCGGGAGACTCCTTATCGAGCAGTACTTC
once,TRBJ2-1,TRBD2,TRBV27,CASSLRGEVAYNEQFF,TGTGCCAGCAGTTTACGGGGGGAGGTTGCCTACAATGAGCAGTTCTTC
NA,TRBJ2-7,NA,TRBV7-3,CASSLTAVDSYEQYF,TGTGCCAGCAGCTTAACCGCCGTGGACAGCTACGAGCAGTACTTC